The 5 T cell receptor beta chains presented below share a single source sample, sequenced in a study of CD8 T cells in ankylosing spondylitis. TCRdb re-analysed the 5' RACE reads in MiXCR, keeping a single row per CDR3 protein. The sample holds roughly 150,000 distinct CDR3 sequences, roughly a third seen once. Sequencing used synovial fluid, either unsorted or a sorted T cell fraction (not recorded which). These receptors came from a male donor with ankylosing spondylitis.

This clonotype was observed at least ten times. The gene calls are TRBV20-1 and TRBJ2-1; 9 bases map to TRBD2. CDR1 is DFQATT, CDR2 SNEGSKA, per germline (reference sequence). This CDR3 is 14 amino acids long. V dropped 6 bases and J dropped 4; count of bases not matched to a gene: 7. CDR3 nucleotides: TGCAGTGCCACCGGGACTAGCCGTTACAATGAGCAGTTCTTC. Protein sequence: CSATGTSRYNEQFF.

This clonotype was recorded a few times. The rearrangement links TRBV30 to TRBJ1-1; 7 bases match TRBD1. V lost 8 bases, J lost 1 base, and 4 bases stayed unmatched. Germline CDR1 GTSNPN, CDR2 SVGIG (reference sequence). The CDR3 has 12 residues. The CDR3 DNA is TGTGCCGGGGACAGAACGAACACTGAAGCTTTCTTT. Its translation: CAGDRTNTEAFF.

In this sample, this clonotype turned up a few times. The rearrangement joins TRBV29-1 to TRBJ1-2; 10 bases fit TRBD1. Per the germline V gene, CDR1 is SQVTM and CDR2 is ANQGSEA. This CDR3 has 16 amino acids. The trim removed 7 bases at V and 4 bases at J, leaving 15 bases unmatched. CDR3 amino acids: CSGRGTGDESGYGYTF. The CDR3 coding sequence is TGCAGCGGAAGAGGGACAGGGGACGAGTCAGGCTATGGCTACACCTTC.

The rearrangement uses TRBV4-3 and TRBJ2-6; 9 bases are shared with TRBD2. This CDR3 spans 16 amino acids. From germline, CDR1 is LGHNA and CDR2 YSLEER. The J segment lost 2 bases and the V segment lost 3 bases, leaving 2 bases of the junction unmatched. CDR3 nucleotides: TGCGCCAGCAGCCAGCTAGCGGGACCTGGGGCCAACGTCCTGACTTTC. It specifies CASSQLAGPGANVLTF.

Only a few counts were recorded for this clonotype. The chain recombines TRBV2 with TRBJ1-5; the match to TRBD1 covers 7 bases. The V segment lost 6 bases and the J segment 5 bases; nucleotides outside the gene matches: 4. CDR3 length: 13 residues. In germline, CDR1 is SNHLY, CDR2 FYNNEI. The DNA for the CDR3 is TGTGCCAGCAGGGCAGACAGGGATCAGCCCCAGCATTTT. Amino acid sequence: CASRADRDQPQHF.